These 2 T cell receptor beta chains originate from one sample sequenced in a study of blood T cell repertoires in COVID-19. Sequencing was performed with immunoSEQ multiplex PCR; in TCRdb, only in-frame clones are kept and a portion is missing. This table holds about 100,000 clones, roughly 88% found once. Material: peripheral blood. These receptors were taken from a human donor in a cohort sampled during active COVID-19.

This chain connects TRBV18 to TRBJ2-7, with D tentatively TRBD1 (5 bases). The CDR3 spans 13 residues. CDR1 and CDR2 from the germline V gene are KGHSH and LQKENI. The V and J ends lost 3 bases and 2 bases respectively, with 8 bases between them. CDR3 DNA: TGTGCCAGCTCACCTCAGGGAACCTACGAGCAGTACTTC. It yields the protein CASSPQGTYEQYF.

The CDR3 sequence: CASSVETGGQGEQFF. CDR3 in DNA: TGTGCCAGCAGCGTAGAAACGGGAGGTCAGGGTGAGCAGTTCTTC. V and J are TRBV9 and TRBJ2-1, with TRBD2 matching over 7 bases. V dropped 0 bases and J dropped 9; count of bases not matched to a gene: 9. Germline V gene data show CDR1 as SGDLS and CDR2 as YYNGEE. The CDR3 contains 15 residues. Based on the CDR3 plus reference TRBV9 and TRBJ2-1, the full variable domain is DSGVTQTPKHLITATGQRVTLRCSPRSGDLSVYWYQQSLDQGLQFLIQYYNGEERAKGNILERFSAQQFPDLHSELNLSSLELGDSALYFCASSVETGGQGEQFFGPGTRLTVL.